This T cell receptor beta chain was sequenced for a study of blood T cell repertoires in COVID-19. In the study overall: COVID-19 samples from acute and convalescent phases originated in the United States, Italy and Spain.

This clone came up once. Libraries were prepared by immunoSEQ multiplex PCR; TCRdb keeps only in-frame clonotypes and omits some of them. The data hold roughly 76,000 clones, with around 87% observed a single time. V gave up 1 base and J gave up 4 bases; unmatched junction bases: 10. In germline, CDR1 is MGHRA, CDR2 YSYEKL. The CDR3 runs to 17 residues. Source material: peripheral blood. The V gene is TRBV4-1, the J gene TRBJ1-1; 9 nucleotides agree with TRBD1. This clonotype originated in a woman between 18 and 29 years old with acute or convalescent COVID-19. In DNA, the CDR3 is TGCGCCAGCAGCCAAGCCCCAGGCGGGACAGGGCCCACTGAAGCTTTCTTT. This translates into CASSQAPGGTGPTEAFF.